The 10 T cell receptor beta chains given below trace back to one sample, sequenced in a study of blood T cell repertoires in COVID-19. Sequencing was performed with immunoSEQ multiplex PCR; in TCRdb, only in-frame clones are kept and a portion is missing. This sample has some 140,000 clones, with 70% to 80% found just once. Sequencing used peripheral blood. The receptors originated from a man aged 60 to 69 who had recovered from COVID-19.

The CDR3 coding sequence is TGTGCCAGCAGCCTGGACAGCCTTGAGGAGCAGTACTTC. Amino acids: CASSLDSLEEQYF. The chain uses TRBV11-3 and TRBJ2-7; perhaps TRBD1 as D (6 bases). V lost 5 bases to trimming and J lost 7 bases, with 15 bases between them. The CDR3 loop spans 13 amino acids. Germline V gene lookup returns CDR1 SGHNT and CDR2 YENEEA.

The chain employs TRBV5-5 and TRBJ2-5; D is unresolved. The CDR3 consists of 11 residues. V lost 0 bases to trimming and J lost 5 bases, with 2 bases between them. Looked up from germline, CDR1 is SGHKS and CDR2 is YYEKEE (reference sequence). The CDR3 nucleotides are TGTGCCAGCAGCTTGGCGGAGACCCAGTACTTC. It specifies CASSLAETQYF.

CDR3 protein: CASSSGLGVNEQFF. In nucleotides, the CDR3 is TGTGCCAGTAGTTCCGGACTGGGAGTTAATGAGCAGTTCTTC. The chain has TRBV19 and TRBJ2-1, with a weak D call TRBD2 (5 bases). The CDR3 has 14 amino acids. The V gene's germline CDR1 is LNHDA and CDR2 SQIVND (reference sequence). The germline V and J ends were trimmed by 5 bases and 7 bases, with 15 bases remaining between them.

This chain uses TRBV7-2 with TRBJ2-3; 8 bases agree with TRBD1. J gave up 1 base and V 5 bases, and 11 bases lay outside the gene matches. CDR3 length equals 17 residues. The germline V gene has CDR1 SGHTA and CDR2 FQGNSA. Here the CDR3 reads CASSQISGGTGTDTQYF. CDR3 nucleotides: TGTGCCAGCAGCCAAATATCAGGGGGCACGGGCACAGATACGCAGTATTTT.

The chain employs TRBV9 and TRBJ2-3; 7 nucleotides match TRBD2. The CDR3 is 15 amino acids. V gave up 4 bases and J gave up 5 bases; unmatched junction bases: 10. The germline V gene has CDR1 SGDLS and CDR2 YYNGEE. This CDR3 reads CASSPGGGEGDTQYF. CDR3 nucleotides: TGTGCCAGCAGCCCCGGCGGGGGAGAGGGAGATACGCAGTATTTT. Full variable domain (outside the CDR3, taken from reference TRBV9 and TRBJ2-3): DSGVTQTPKHLITATGQRVTLRCSPRSGDLSVYWYQQSLDQGLQFLIQYYNGEERAKGNILERFSAQQFPDLHSELNLSSLELGDSALYFCASSPGGGEGDTQYFGPGTRLTVL.

The V gene is TRBV29-1, the J gene TRBJ2-3; TRBD1 aligns across 7 bases. This CDR3 has 16 amino acids. V trimming: 1 base; J trimming: 1 base; junction bases outside the gene matches: 8. Germline CDR1 and CDR2: SQVTM and ANQGSEA. The CDR3 protein is CSVEGLDRAGTDTQYF. CDR3 bases: TGCAGCGTTGAAGGGCTAGACAGGGCGGGCACAGATACGCAGTATTTT.

This clone was seen once. This chain links TRBV7-2 with TRBJ2-2, with TRBD2 as a possible D gene (6 bases). The CDR3 sequence is 18 residues long. The germline V and J ends were trimmed by 1 base and 4 bases, with 19 bases remaining between them. The germline gives CDR1 SGHTA, CDR2 FQGNSA. CDR3 residues: CASSLGRLGGVGTGELFF. CDR3 DNA sequence: TGTGCCAGCAGCTTAGGTCGACTTGGCGGGGTAGGCACCGGGGAGCTGTTTTTT.

This chain joins TRBV7-2 and TRBJ2-1; a possible D gene is TRBD1 (6 bases). CDR1 and CDR2 (germline): SGHTA, FQGNSA. The CDR3 runs to 14 residues. With 3 bases removed from V and 6 bases from J, the gap between germline ends came to 12 bases. The CDR3, as DNA: TGTGCCAGCAGCTTCAGGGGAGAGGTCAATGAGCAGTTCTTC. Its translation is CASSFRGEVNEQFF.

The chain couples TRBV7-2 to TRBJ1-5; a weak D match, TRBD1 (6 bases). V lost 0 bases and J 7 bases, leaving 10 bases between the germline ends. The CDR3 extends over 14 amino acids. From germline, CDR1 is SGHTA and CDR2 FQGNSA. CDR3 in amino acids: CASSLAQGRQPQHF. DNA of the CDR3: TGTGCCAGCAGCTTAGCACAGGGTAGACAGCCCCAGCATTTT.

This clone was observed many times. The V and J genes are TRBV7-2 and TRBJ2-1, with TRBD2 matching 9 bases. The CDR3 runs 14 residues. The V and J ends lost 5 bases and 12 bases, in that order; junction bases with no gene match: 11. The V gene's germline CDR1 is SGHTA and CDR2 FQGNSA. The CDR3 spells CASSPIGRGGAQFF. The CDR3 DNA reads as TGTGCCAGCAGCCCGATAGGGCGGGGGGGCGCGCAGTTCTTC.